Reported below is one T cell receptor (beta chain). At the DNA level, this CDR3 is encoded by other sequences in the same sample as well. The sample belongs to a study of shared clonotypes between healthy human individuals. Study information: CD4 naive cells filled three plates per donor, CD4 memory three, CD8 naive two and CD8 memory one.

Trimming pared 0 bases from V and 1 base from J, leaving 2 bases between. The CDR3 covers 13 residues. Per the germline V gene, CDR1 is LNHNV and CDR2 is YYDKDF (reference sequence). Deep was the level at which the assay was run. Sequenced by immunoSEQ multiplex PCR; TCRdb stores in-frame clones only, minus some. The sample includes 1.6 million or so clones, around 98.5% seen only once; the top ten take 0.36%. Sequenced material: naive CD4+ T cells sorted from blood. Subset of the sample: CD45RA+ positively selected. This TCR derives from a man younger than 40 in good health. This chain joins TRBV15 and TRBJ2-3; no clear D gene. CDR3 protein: CATSRDRTDTQYF. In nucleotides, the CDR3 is TGTGCCACCAGCAGAGATCGCACAGATACGCAGTATTTT.